This T cell receptor (beta chain) was sequenced in a study of radiation and T cells in renal cell carcinoma. The time point was: blood 4 weeks post-SBRT, at nephrectomy. Treatment specified: 15 Gy SBRT to primary tumor, nephrectomy 4 weeks later. The patient's renal cell carcinoma had clear cell pathology. The CDR3 is 14 amino acids. Germline V lookup: CDR1 GTSNPN, CDR2 SVGIG (reference sequence). V lost 2 bases and J lost 4, with 11 bases in between. Method: immunoSEQ multiplex PCR; TCRdb's copy keeps in-frame clones and lacks some. Of about 76,000 clones detected, about 89% appear once; the ten largest clones hold more than 4.5%.

The V and J genes are TRBV30 and TRBJ1-4; no definite D call. Source: blood, taken from a patient whose treatment included radiotherapy and nephrectomy. The source is a woman in her 70s with renal cell carcinoma. In DNA form, the CDR3 reads TGTGCCTGGAGTTGGCCGGCTGGTAATGAAAAACTGTTTTTT. Translating it yields CAWSWPAGNEKLFF.